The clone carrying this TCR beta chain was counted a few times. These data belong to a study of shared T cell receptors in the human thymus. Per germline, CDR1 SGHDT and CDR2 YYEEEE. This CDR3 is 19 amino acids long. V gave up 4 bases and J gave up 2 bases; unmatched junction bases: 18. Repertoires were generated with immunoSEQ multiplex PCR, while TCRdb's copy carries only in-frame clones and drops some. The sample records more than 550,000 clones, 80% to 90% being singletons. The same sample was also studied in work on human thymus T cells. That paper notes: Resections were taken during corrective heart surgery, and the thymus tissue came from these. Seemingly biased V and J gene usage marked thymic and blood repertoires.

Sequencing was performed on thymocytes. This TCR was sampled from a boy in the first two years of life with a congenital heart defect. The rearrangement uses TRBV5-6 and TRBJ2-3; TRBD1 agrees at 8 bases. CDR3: CASSTTGTGQNKDTDTQYF. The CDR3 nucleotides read TGTGCCAGCAGCACAACCGGGACAGGCCAGAATAAGGACACAGATACGCAGTATTTT.